The clone carrying this T cell receptor (beta chain) has ten or more counts. Its antigen is not known. The data stem from a study of T cell repertoires in cytomegalovirus infection. On the study more broadly: Indications of both CMV infection and matching HLA type were provided by public TCR beta signatures. Findings and limits, study-wide: Cumulated frequencies of public TCR beta families served to identify carriers of CMV plus the relevant HLA. Across the ex vivo response, the dominant clonotypes were HLA-C-restricted CMV-specific TCR beta clonotypes.

TCRdb reprocessed the reads with MiXCR, giving one entry per CDR3 protein. The sample consists of tens of thousands of distinct CDR3 sequences, 3% to 4.5% of them appearing once. V trimming: 5 bases; J trimming: 2 bases; junction bases outside the gene matches: 6. Germline CDR1 is MDHEN and CDR2 is SYDVKM. This CDR3 is 15 amino acids long. This receptor was identified in a human donor in good health (CMV status not recorded). Some clones in this sample may be carry-over from other donors' samples. The V and J genes are TRBV28 and TRBJ2-5; the match to TRBD1 covers 9 bases. The material sequenced was PBMCs. CDR3 amino acids: CASSLGQGIQETQYF. Here the CDR3 DNA reads TGTGCCAGCAGTCTCGGACAGGGGATACAAGAGACCCAGTACTTC.